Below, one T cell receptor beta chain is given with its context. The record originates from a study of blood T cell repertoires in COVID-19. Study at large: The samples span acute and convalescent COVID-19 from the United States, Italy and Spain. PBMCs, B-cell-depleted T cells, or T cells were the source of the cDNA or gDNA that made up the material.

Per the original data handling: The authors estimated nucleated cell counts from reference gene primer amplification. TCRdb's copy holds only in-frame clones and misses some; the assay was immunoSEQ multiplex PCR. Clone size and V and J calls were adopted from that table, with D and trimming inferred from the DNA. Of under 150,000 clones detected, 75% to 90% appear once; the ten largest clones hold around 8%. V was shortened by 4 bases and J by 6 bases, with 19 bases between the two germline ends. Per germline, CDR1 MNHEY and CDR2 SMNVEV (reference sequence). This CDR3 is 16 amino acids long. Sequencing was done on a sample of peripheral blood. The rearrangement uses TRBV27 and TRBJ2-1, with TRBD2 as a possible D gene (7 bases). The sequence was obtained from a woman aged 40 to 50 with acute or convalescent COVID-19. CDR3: CASSSGRKGGLNEQFF. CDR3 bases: TGTGCCAGCAGTTCCGGTCGAAAGGGGGGGCTCAATGAGCAGTTCTTC.